This T cell receptor (beta chain) was retrieved from a study of T cell responses to AZD1222 COVID-19 vaccine. Overall study findings and caveats: Across the whole spike, CD4 TCRs peaked at regions 160-218 and 743-854. Clonal diversity was possibly underestimated, and the donors were mostly white British, with more females. The study reported that nearly half of spike-specific TCRs target unmutated variant regions.

A word on this clone: What it binds is unknown.

The method was immunoSEQ multiplex PCR; TCRdb's version includes in-frame clones alone and lacks a portion of them. In the table there are 75,000 to 90,000 clones, approximately 85% of which are singletons. This CDR3 contains 16 residues. CDR1 is SQVTM and CDR2 is ANQGSEA in the germline V gene. Trimming cost V 2 bases and J 3 bases; bases outside gene matches: 8. The sequence was collected from an adult who received the AZD1222 COVID-19 vaccine. The V and J genes are TRBV29-1 and TRBJ2-7, with TRBD2 matching over 12 bases. Sequencing was performed on peripheral blood, taken 28 days after the second AZD1222 dose. The CDR3 loop is CSVESLRTSGNYEQYF. Written as DNA, the CDR3 is TGCAGCGTTGAATCTTTGAGGACTAGCGGGAACTACGAGCAGTACTTC.